This T cell receptor beta chain came from a study of blood T cell repertoires in COVID-19. Study processing details: Estimation of nucleated cell counts was performed using reference gene primer amplification. The repertoire was sequenced with immunoSEQ multiplex PCR; TCRdb's copy has only in-frame clones and lacks some. V, J and clone size are taken as reported in that table, and D and trimming were inferred from the DNA itself. The top ten clones hold under 7% of a sample with some 33,000 clones, 91% of them seen once. The CDR3 runs 14 residues. J lost 8 bases, V lost 3 bases, and 7 bases had no gene match. Germline CDR1 LNHNV, CDR2 YYDKDF (reference sequence).

The J gene is TRBJ1-2, the V gene TRBV15; 9 bases align to TRBD1. The sequence came from a human donor in a cohort sampled during active COVID-19. The sample consisted of peripheral blood. For the CDR3, the DNA is TGTGCCACCAGCAGCCTGGGACAGGGACTCGGCTACACCTTC. Residues: CATSSLGQGLGYTF. The full variable domain, its missing parts supplied by reference TRBV15 and TRBJ1-2, is DAMVIQNPRYQVTQFGKPVTLSCSQTLNHNVMYWYQQKSSQAPKLLFHYYDKDFNNEADTPDNFQSRRPNTSFCFLDIRSPGLGDTAMYLCATSSLGQGLGYTFGSGTRLTVV.